A single sample gave rise to the 21 T cell receptor beta chains below, sequenced in a study of post-analysis software for immune sequencing data. TCR beta cDNA libraries included unique molecular identifiers. Using its own MiXCR run on the PCR reads, TCRdb lists one record per CDR3 protein. Here the sample spans about 760,000 distinct CDR3 sequences, 25% to 30% being singletons. Study conclusions and caveats: In patients, about five TRBV segments were more frequent than in controls, with TRBV5-6, TRBV5-1 and TRBV20-1 among them.

Their antigens remain unidentified. The sequenced sample consisted of blood. All receptors derive from a girl between 5 and 17 years old with multiple sclerosis.

Points on this clonotype: An end of the junction does not agree with germline; a read error may underlie this. This chain uses TRBV7-2 with TRBJ2-1, with TRBD2 matching 12 bases. The CDR3 is 16 amino acids. Germline V lookup: CDR1 SGHTA, CDR2 FQGNSA. CDR3 DNA: TGTGCCAGCAGCTCCCGACTAGCGGGAGTGGGGAATGAGCAGTTTTTC. This gives the protein CASSSRLAGVGNEQFF.

The chain recombines TRBV6-5 with TRBJ2-1; 7 nucleotides line up with TRBD1. Germline V gene sequence: CDR1 MNHEY, CDR2 SVGAGI. V trimming: 5 bases; J trimming: 6 bases; junction bases outside the gene matches: 7. The CDR3 spans 14 residues. The CDR3: CASSPKTGSNEQFF. The DNA for the CDR3 is TGTGCCAGCAGTCCAAAGACAGGGAGCAATGAGCAGTTCTTC.

Ten or more counts support this clonotype. The J gene is TRBJ2-7, the V gene TRBV3-1, with D possibly TRBD1 on 6 matching bases. The ends were cut back, 4 bases at V and 0 bases at J, with 16 bases in the middle. Germline V gene data show CDR1 as LGHDT and CDR2 as YNNKEL (reference sequence). The length of the CDR3 is 16 residues. CDR3 protein: CASSPTGHRSSYEQYF. The CDR3 DNA reads TGTGCCAGCAGCCCGACGGGACATAGGAGCTCCTACGAGCAGTACTTC.

This rearrangement joins TRBV29-1 to TRBJ2-7; D is undetermined. Trimming removed 3 bases at V and 2 bases at J, with 14 bases between. This CDR3 contains 14 residues. In germline, CDR1 is SQVTM, CDR2 ANQGSEA. The chain's CDR3 is CSVEVWGSTYEQYF. For the CDR3, the DNA is TGCAGCGTTGAGGTATGGGGTTCAACCTACGAGCAGTACTTC.

The V gene is TRBV10-2, the J gene TRBJ1-6; weak D call: TRBD1 (5 bases). V lost 6 bases and J lost 6, with 21 bases in between. Germline loops: CDR1 WSHSY, CDR2 SAAADI. The CDR3 is made up of 17 amino acids. Written as DNA, the CDR3 is TGCGCCAGCAGGCCCGATGGAAGGGGAAGTGTTAATTCACCCCTCCACTTT. Translation: CASRPDGRGSVNSPLHF.

This CDR3 is CASSPPQVGDYTQYF. CDR3 DNA sequence: TGTGCCAGCAGTCCCCCCCAAGTCGGCGACTATACGCAGTATTTT. This chain joins TRBV6-5 and TRBJ2-3; no clear D gene. The germline gives CDR1 MNHEY, CDR2 SVGAGI. The V end was cut by 5 bases, the J end by 7 bases, with 19 bases between. The CDR3 covers 15 residues.

The DNA of the CDR3 is TGTGCCAGCAGCGTAGGAGGGAGTTGGACCTACAATGAGCAGTTCTTC. This sequence encodes CASSVGGSWTYNEQFF. The chain joins TRBV9 to TRBJ2-1; tentatively, D is TRBD2 (5 bases). V gave up 0 bases and J gave up 2 bases, with 12 bases separating them. The CDR3 length is 16 residues. Germline assignment: CDR1 SGDLS and CDR2 YYNGEE. Full variable domain (remainder filled in from reference TRBV9 and TRBJ2-1): DSGVTQTPKHLITATGQRVTLRCSPRSGDLSVYWYQQSLDQGLQFLIQYYNGEERAKGNILERFSAQQFPDLHSELNLSSLELGDSALYFCASSVGGSWTYNEQFFGPGTRLTVL.

This clonotype was picked up many times. The chain uses TRBV7-2 and TRBJ2-7, with 10 bases identical to TRBD2. This CDR3 has 14 amino acids. Trimming took 4 bases from V and 6 from J; bases not matched to a gene: 6. The germline V gene encodes CDR1 SGHTA and CDR2 FQGNSA. In DNA form, the CDR3 reads TGTGCCAGCAGCTCAGGACTAGCGGTCCCCGAGCAGTACTTC. The encoded protein is CASSSGLAVPEQYF.

The rearrangement links TRBV3-1 to TRBJ2-7; tentative D call: TRBD1 (6 bases). V lost 1 base and J lost 4, with 8 bases in between. The CDR3 runs 13 residues. The V gene's germline CDR1 is LGHDT and CDR2 YNNKEL (reference sequence). The CDR3 region has the DNA TGTGCCAGCAGCCAAGGACAGGTATACGAGCAGTACTTC. It encodes CASSQGQVYEQYF.

The chain uses TRBV10-3 and TRBJ2-3; 9 bases map to TRBD2. In germline, CDR1 is ENHRY, CDR2 SYGVKD. The CDR3 loop spans 16 amino acids. With 0 bases clipped from V and 5 bases from J, the junction kept 6 bases outside the gene matches. The CDR3 DNA reads TGTGCCATCAGTGAGTCTGGCGGGAGGGCCGGAGATACGCAGTATTTT. Protein sequence: CAISESGGRAGDTQYF.

The chain links TRBV12-3 or TRBV12-4 to TRBJ1-4; TRBD1 aligns across 7 bases. Trimming removed 5 bases from V and 7 bases from J; junction bases left unmatched: 7. This CDR3 has 14 residues. The CDR3: CASSPTGSGEKLFF. CDR3 nucleotide sequence: TGTGCCAGCAGTCCGACAGGGTCAGGTGAAAAACTGTTTTTT.

The chain combines TRBV4-2 with TRBJ2-1; tentatively, D is TRBD1 (5 bases). This CDR3 contains 15 residues. Looked up from germline, CDR1 is LGHNA and CDR2 is YNFKEQ. Trimming removed 0 bases from V and 7 bases from J, with 13 bases in between. CDR3 sequence: CASSQDQGTFNEQFF. CDR3 sequence (DNA): TGTGCCAGCAGCCAAGATCAGGGAACTTTTAATGAGCAGTTCTTC.

The table lists this clonotype with many counts. The chain couples TRBV12-3 or TRBV12-4 to TRBJ2-3, with TRBD2 matching 10 bases. V lost 4 bases, J lost 5 bases, and 3 bases stayed unmatched. The CDR3 loop spans 14 amino acids. The CDR3 region has the DNA TGTGCCAGCAGTTCGTCTAGCGGGAGAGATACGCAGTATTTT. It encodes CASSSSSGRDTQYF.

The rearrangement uses TRBV5-1 and TRBJ2-3; weak D call: TRBD1 (5 bases). Germline V gene lookup returns CDR1 SGHRS and CDR2 YFSETQ. This CDR3 is built from 16 residues. Between the trimmed V and J ends, which lost 0 bases and 0 bases, there was a span of 11 bases. The CDR3 DNA is TGCGCCAGCAGCTTGGATGGGGCCTCAAGCACAGATACGCAGTATTTT. It translates to CASSLDGASSTDTQYF.

This clonotype was picked up a small number of times. The CDR3 spells CATSREQGGPDTQYF. The CDR3 bases are TGTGCCACCAGCAGAGAACAGGGGGGTCCAGATACGCAGTATTTT. This chain joins TRBV15 and TRBJ2-3; 8 nucleotides agree with TRBD1. J lost 4 bases, V lost 0 bases, and 3 bases had no gene match. The CDR3 consists of 15 residues. Per germline, CDR1 LNHNV and CDR2 YYDKDF (reference sequence).

This clonotype was observed a handful of times. V gene TRBV18 combines with J gene TRBJ1-2; D unresolved. V gave up 3 bases and J gave up 7 bases, with 12 bases separating them. Germline V lookup: CDR1 KGHSH, CDR2 LQKENI. The CDR3 consists of 13 residues. The CDR3 DNA is TGTGCCAGCTCACCGAGTGGACGGGGTGGCTACACCTTC. It translates to CASSPSGRGGYTF. Full variable domain (remainder filled in from reference TRBV18 and TRBJ1-2): NAGVMQNPRHLVRRRGQEARLRCSPMKGHSHVYWYRQLPEEGLKFMVYLQKENIIDESGMPKERFSAEFPKEGPSILRIQQVVRGDSAAYFCASSPSGRGGYTFGSGTRLTVV.

J is TRBJ1-1 and V is TRBV20-1, with TRBD1 as a possible D gene (6 bases). Germline lookup yields CDR1 DFQATT and CDR2 SNEGSKA (reference sequence). V lost 8 bases to trimming and J lost 6 bases, with 16 bases between them. The CDR3 loop spans 12 amino acids. DNA for the CDR3: TGCAGTATTGACAGGAGCACCGCTGAAGCTTTCTTT. This sequence encodes CSIDRSTAEAFF.

The chain combines TRBV5-6 with TRBJ2-4; D is unclear. V lost 7 bases and J 1 base, leaving 15 bases between the germline ends. Germline CDR1 SGHDT, CDR2 YYEEEE. CDR3 length: 15 amino acids. The CDR3 DNA sequence: TGTGCCAGCGAGACGCAGGAGATGGCCAAAAACATTCAGTACTTC. Translated: CASETQEMAKNIQYF.

The J gene is TRBJ1-2, the V gene TRBV3-1; D gene ambiguous. V shed 0 bases and J shed 6 bases, with 11 bases lying between them. CDR3 length equals 14 residues. CDR1 is LGHDT, CDR2 YNNKEL, per germline (reference sequence). The CDR3 protein is CASSQENRGHGYTF. CDR3 coding DNA: TGTGCCAGCAGCCAAGAGAACCGTGGACATGGCTACACCTTC. Drawing the rest from reference TRBV3-1 and TRBJ1-2, the complete variable domain is DTAVSQTPKYLVTQMGNDKSIKCEQNLGHDTMYWYKQDSKKFLKIMFSYNNKELIINETVPNRFSPKSPDKAHLNLHINSLELGDSAVYFCASSQENRGHGYTFGSGTRLTVV.

The sample holds many counts of this clonotype. The rearrangement joins TRBV28 to TRBJ2-7, with a weak D call TRBD1 (6 bases). From germline, CDR1 is MDHEN and CDR2 SYDVKM. The CDR3 totals 15 residues. V lost 7 bases and J 1 base, leaving 17 bases between the germline ends. Written as DNA, the CDR3 is TGTGCCAGCACCCCACGGGTCAGGGGTTCCTACGAGCAGTACTTC. The encoded protein is CASTPRVRGSYEQYF.

The chain combines TRBV20-1 with TRBJ2-5; D may be TRBD1 (5 bases). The germline V gene encodes CDR1 DFQATT and CDR2 SNEGSKA (reference sequence). The CDR3 spans 14 residues. Trimming removed 7 bases at V and 11 bases at J, with 26 bases between. The CDR3, as DNA: TGCAGTGTGAACGGGCAGGGTAGTAAGGCTGAGCAGTACTTC. Translation gives CSVNGQGSKAEQYF.